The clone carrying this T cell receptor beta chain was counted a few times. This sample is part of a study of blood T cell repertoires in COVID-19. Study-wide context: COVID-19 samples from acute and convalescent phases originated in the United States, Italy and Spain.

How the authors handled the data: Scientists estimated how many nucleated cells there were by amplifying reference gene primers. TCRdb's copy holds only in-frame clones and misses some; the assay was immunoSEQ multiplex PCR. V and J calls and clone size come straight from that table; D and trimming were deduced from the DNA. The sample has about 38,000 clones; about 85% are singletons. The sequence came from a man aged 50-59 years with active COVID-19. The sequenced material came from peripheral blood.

The CDR3 protein is CASREQNTGELFF. CDR3 bases: TGTGCCAGCAGAGAACAGAACACCGGGGAGCTGTTTTTT. This rearrangement joins TRBV5-4 to TRBJ2-2; D gene unclear. This CDR3 region has 13 residues. The germline V and J ends were trimmed by 5 bases and 1 base, with 6 bases remaining between them. The germline V gene has CDR1 SGHNT and CDR2 YYREEE (reference sequence).